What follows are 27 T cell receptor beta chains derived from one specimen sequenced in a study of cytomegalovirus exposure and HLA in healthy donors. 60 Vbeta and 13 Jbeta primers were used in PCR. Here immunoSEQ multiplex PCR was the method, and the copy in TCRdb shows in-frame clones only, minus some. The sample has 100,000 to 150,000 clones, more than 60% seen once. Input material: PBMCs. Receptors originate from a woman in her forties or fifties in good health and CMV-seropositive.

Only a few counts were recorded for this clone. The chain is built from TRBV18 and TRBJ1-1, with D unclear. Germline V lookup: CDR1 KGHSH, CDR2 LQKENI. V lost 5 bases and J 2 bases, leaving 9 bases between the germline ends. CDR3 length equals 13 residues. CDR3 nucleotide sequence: TGTGCCAGCTCAGCGCAGGCTAACACTGAAGCTTTCTTT. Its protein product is CASSAQANTEAFF.

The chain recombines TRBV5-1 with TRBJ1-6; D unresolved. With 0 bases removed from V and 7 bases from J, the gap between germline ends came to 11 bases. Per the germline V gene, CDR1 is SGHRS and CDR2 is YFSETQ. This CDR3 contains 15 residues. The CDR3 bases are TGCGCCAGCAGCTTGGCCGGGGTCCCAAATTCACCCCTCCACTTT. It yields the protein CASSLAGVPNSPLHF.

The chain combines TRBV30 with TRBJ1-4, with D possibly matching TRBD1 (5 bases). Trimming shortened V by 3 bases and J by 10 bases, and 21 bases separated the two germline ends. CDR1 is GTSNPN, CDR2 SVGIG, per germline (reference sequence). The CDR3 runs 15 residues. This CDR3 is CAWRPVTGGQGKLFF. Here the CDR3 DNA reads TGTGCCTGGAGACCCGTCACTGGTGGGCAGGGAAAACTGTTTTTT.

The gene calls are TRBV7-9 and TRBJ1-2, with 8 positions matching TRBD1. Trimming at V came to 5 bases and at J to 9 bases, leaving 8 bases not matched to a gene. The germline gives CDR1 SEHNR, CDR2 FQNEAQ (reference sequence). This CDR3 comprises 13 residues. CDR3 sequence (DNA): TGTGCCAGCAGCACCACAGGGGGGTTTAGCTACACCTTC. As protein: CASSTTGGFSYTF.

The CDR3: CASSYRGVYEQYF. The DNA of the CDR3 is TGTGCCAGCAGTTACAGGGGCGTCTACGAGCAGTACTTC. The V and J genes are TRBV6-5 and TRBJ2-7; D may be TRBD1 (5 bases). CDR3 length: 13 residues. Trimming shortened V by 2 bases and J by 3 bases, and 8 bases separated the two germline ends. Germline V lookup: CDR1 MNHEY, CDR2 SVGAGI.

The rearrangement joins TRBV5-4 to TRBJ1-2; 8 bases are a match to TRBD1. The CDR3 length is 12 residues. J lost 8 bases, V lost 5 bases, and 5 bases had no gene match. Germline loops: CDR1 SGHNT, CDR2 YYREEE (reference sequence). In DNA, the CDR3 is TGTGCCAGCAGTTCGACAGGGGTCGGCTACACCTTC. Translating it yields CASSSTGVGYTF.

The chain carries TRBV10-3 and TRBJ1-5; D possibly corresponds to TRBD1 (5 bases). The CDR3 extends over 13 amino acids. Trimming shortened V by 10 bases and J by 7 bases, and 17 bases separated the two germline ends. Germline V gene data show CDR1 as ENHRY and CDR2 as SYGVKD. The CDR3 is CATAEGMGQPQHF. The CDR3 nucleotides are TGTGCCACCGCGGAGGGGATGGGACAGCCCCAGCATTTT.

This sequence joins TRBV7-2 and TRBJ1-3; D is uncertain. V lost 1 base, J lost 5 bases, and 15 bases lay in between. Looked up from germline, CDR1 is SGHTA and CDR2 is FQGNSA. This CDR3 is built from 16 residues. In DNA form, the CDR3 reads TGTGCCAGCAGCTTAGTTTCGGGGTGGGCAAGAAACACCATATATTTT. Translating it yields CASSLVSGWARNTIYF.

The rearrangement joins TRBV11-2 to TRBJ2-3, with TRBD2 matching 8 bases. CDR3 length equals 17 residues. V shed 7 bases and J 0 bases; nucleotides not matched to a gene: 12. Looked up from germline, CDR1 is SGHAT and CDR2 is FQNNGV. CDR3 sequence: CASTPGGLATSTDTQYF. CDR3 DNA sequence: TGTGCCAGCACACCGGGAGGGCTAGCAACTAGCACAGATACGCAGTATTTT.

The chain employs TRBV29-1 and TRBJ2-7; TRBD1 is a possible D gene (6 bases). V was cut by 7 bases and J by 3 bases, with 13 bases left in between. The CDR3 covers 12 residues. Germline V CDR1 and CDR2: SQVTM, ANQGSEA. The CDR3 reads CSGPVDSYEQYF. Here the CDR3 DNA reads TGCAGCGGACCCGTGGACAGCTACGAGCAGTACTTC.

The CDR3 protein is CASKPLPDREGETQYF. In nucleotides, the CDR3 is TGTGCCAGCAAACCTCTTCCGGACAGGGAGGGAGAGACCCAGTACTTC. V usage is TRBV28 and J usage is TRBJ2-5; D perhaps matches TRBD1 (8 bases). The CDR3 runs 16 residues. The germline V and J ends were trimmed by 7 bases and 4 bases, with 22 bases remaining between them. The germline gives CDR1 MDHEN, CDR2 SYDVKM.

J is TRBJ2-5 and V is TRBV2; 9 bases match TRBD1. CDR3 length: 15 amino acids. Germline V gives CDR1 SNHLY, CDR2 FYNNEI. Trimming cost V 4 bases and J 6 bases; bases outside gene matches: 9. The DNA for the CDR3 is TGTGCCAGCAGTGCAAGACAGGGGGAGGAAAAGACCCAGTACTTC. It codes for CASSARQGEEKTQYF.

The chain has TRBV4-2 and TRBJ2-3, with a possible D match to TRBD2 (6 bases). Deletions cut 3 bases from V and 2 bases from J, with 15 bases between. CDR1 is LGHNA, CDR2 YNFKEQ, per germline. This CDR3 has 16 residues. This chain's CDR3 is CASSQTGTRHTDTQYF. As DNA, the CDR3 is TGTGCCAGCAGCCAGACCGGGACTCGACACACAGATACGCAGTATTTT.

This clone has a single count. The CDR3 DNA follows: TGTGCCAGCAGCCATACAAGAGCAATCGGGGGGGCCATTGAGCAGTTCTTC. As protein: CASSHTRAIGGAIEQFF. The chain has TRBV11-3 and TRBJ2-1, with 8 nucleotides matching TRBD2. V dropped 5 bases and J dropped 9; count of bases not matched to a gene: 18. Germline CDR1 and CDR2: SGHNT and YENEEA. The CDR3 is made up of 17 amino acids. The variable domain in full, with the rest retrieved from reference TRBV11-3 and TRBJ2-1, is EAGVVQSPRYKIIEKKQPVAFWCNPISGHNTLYWYLQNLGQGPELLIRYENEEAVDDSQLPKDRFSAERLKGVDSTLKIQPAELGDSAVYLCASSHTRAIGGAIEQFFGPGTRLTVL.

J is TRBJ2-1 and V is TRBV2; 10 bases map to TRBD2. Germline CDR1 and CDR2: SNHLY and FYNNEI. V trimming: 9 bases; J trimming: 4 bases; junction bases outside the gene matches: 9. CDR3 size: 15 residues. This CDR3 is CASLERGGLYNEQFF. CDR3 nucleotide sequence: TGTGCCAGTCTAGAGCGGGGGGGCCTATACAATGAGCAGTTCTTC.

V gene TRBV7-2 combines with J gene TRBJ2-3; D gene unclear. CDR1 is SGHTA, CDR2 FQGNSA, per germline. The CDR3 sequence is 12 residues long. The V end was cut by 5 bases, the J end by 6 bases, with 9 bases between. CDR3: CASSPGWDTQYF. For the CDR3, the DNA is TGTGCCAGCAGCCCCGGGTGGGATACGCAGTATTTT.

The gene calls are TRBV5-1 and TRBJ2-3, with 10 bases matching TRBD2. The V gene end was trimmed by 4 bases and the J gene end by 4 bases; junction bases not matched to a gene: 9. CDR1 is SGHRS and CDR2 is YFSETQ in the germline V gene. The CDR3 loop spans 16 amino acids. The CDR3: CASSDRAGGLADTQYF. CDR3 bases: TGCGCCAGCAGCGACCGAGCGGGGGGGCTTGCAGATACGCAGTATTTT. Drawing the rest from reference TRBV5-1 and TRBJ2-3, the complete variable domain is KAGVTQTPRYLIKTRGQQVTLSCSPISGHRSVSWYQQTPGQGLQFLFEYFSETQRNKGNFPGRFSGRQFSNSRSEMNVSTLELGDSALYLCASSDRAGGLADTQYFGPGTRLTVL.

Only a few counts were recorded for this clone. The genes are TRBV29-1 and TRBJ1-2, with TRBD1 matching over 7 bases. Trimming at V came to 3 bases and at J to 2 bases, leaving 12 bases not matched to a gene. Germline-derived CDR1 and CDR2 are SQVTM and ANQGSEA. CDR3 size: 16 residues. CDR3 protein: CSVDDREVGGNYGYTF. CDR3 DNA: TGCAGCGTTGACGACAGGGAAGTAGGTGGGAACTATGGCTACACCTTC. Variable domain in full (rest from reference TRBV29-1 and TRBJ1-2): SAVISQKPSRDICQRGTSLTIQCQVDSQVTMMFWYRQQPGQSLTLIATANQGSEATYESGFVIDKFPISRPNLTFSTLTVSNMSPEDSSIYLCSVDDREVGGNYGYTFGSGTRLTVV.

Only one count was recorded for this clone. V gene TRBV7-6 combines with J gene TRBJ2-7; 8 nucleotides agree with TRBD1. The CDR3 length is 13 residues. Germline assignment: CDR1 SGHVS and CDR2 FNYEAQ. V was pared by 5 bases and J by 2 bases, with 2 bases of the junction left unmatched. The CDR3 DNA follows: TGTGCCAGCAGCATACAGGGGGCCTACGAGCAGTACTTC. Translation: CASSIQGAYEQYF.

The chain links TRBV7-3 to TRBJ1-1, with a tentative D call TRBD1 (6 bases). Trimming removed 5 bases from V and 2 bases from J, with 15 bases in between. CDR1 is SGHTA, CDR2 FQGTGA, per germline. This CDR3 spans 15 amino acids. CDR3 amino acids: CASSPNPGVNTEAFF. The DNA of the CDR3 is TGTGCCAGCAGCCCGAACCCAGGGGTTAACACTGAAGCTTTCTTT.

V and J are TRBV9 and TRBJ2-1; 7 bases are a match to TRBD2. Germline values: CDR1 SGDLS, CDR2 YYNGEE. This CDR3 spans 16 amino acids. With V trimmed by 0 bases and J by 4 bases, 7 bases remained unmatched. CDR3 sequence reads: CASSVEGPGGYNEQFF. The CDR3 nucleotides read TGTGCCAGCAGCGTAGAGGGACCGGGAGGATACAATGAGCAGTTCTTC.

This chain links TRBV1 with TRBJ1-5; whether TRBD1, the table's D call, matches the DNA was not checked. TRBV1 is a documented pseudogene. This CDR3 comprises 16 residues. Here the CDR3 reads CTSSRQGKARNQPQHF. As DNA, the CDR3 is TGCACCAGCAGCCGACAGGGGAAGGCCCGCAATCAGCCCCAGCATTTT.

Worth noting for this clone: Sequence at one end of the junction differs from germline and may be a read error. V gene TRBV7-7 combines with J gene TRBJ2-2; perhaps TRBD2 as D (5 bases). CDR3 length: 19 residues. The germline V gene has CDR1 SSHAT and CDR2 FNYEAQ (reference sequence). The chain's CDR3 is CASSLESTSLPPAAGELFF. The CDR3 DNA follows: TGTGCTAGCAGCTTAGAGAGCACTAGTCTCCCCCCCGCTGCCGGGGAGCTGTTTTTT.

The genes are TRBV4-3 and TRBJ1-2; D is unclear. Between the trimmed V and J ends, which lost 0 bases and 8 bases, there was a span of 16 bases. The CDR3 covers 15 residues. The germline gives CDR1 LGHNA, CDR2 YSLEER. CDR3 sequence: CASSQEGSRPEGYTF. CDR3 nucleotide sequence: TGCGCCAGCAGCCAAGAGGGCAGTCGCCCGGAAGGCTACACCTTC.

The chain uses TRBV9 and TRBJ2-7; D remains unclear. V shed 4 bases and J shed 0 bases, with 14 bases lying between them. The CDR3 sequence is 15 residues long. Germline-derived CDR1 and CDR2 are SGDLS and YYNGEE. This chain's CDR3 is CASSPRGSSSYEQYF. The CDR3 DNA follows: TGTGCCAGCAGCCCTCGCGGCAGCAGCTCCTACGAGCAGTACTTC. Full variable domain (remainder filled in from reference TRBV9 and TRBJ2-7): DSGVTQTPKHLITATGQRVTLRCSPRSGDLSVYWYQQSLDQGLQFLIQYYNGEERAKGNILERFSAQQFPDLHSELNLSSLELGDSALYFCASSPRGSSSYEQYFGPGTRLTVT.

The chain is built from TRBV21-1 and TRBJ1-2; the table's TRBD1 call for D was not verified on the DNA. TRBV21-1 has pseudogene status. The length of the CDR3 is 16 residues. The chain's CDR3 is CASSMSDRVANYGYTF. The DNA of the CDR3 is TGTGCCAGCAGCATGTCGGACAGGGTAGCTAACTATGGCTACACCTTC.

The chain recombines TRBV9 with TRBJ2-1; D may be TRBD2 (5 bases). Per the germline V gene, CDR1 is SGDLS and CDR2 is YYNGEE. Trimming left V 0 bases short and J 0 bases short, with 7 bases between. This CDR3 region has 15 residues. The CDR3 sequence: CASSVAGDSYNEQFF. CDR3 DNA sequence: TGTGCCAGCAGCGTAGCCGGGGACTCCTACAATGAGCAGTTCTTC. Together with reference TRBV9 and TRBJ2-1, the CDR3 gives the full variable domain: DSGVTQTPKHLITATGQRVTLRCSPRSGDLSVYWYQQSLDQGLQFLIQYYNGEERAKGNILERFSAQQFPDLHSELNLSSLELGDSALYFCASSVAGDSYNEQFFGPGTRLTVL.